What follows describes a single TCR beta chain. Its antigen is not identified. The sample belongs to a study of OX40 agonist ivuxolimab in advanced cancers. Study-wide results and caveats: There was clonal expansion of CD4+ and CD8+ blood T cells by week 6 at 0.1 to 3.0 mg/kg. Low normalized T-cell clonal expansion was also seen in some nonresponders.

The table came from immunoSEQ multiplex PCR; TCRdb's copy has only in-frame clones and leaves some out. The sample holds around 74,000 clones; about 90% are singletons and the top ten take over 2.5%. The CDR3 is 17 residues long. The V gene's germline CDR1 is SGHRS and CDR2 YFSETQ. V was clipped by 0 bases and J by 3 bases, with 16 bases between them. The J gene is TRBJ2-1, the V gene TRBV5-1; tentative D call: TRBD1 (6 bases). The specimen comprised CD4+ or CD8+ T cells sorted from blood, sampled in a trial of the OX40 agonist ivuxolimab. The clonotype originates from an adult with an advanced solid tumor such as melanoma, head and neck, liver or kidney cancer. CDR3 nucleotides: TGCGCCAGCAGCTTGGCCAAGACAGGTAGGATCTACAATGAGCAGTTCTTC. Protein: CASSLAKTGRIYNEQFF.